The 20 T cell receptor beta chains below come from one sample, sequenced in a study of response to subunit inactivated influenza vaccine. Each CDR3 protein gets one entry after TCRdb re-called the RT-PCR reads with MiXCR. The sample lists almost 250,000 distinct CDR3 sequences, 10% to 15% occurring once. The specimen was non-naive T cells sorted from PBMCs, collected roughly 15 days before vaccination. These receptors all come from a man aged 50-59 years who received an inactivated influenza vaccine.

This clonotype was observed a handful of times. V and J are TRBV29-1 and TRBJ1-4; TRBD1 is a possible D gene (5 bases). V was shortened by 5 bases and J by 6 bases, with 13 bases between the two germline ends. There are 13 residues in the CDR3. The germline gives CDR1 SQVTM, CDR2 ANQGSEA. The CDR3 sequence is CSVLDSWDEKLFF. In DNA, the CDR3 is TGCAGCGTTTTAGACAGCTGGGATGAAAAACTGTTTTTT.

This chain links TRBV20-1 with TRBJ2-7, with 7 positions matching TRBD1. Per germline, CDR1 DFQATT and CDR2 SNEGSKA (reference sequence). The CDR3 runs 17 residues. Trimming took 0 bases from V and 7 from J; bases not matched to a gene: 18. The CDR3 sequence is CSARDFLAGGRSGEQYF. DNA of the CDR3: TGCAGTGCTAGAGATTTCTTGGCAGGGGGACGTTCGGGAGAGCAGTACTTC.

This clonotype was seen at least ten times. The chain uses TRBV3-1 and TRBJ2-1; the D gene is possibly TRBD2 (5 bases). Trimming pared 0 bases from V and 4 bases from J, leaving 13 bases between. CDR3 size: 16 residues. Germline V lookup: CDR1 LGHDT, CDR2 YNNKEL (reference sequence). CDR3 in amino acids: CASSQDLGLSYNEQFF. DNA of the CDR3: TGTGCCAGCAGCCAAGATCTCGGACTCTCGTACAATGAGCAGTTCTTC.

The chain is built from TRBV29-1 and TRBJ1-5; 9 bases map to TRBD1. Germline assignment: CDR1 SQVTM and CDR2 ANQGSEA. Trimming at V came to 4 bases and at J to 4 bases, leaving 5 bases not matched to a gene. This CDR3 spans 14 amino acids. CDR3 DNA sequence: TGCAGCGTTGGGGGGACAGGGTCAAATCAGCCCCAGCATTTT. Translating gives CSVGGTGSNQPQHF.

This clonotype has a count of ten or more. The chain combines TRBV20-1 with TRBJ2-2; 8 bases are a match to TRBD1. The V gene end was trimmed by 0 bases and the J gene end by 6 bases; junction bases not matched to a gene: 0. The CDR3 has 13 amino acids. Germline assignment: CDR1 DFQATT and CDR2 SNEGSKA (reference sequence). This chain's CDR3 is CSARDRGPGELFF. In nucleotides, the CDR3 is TGCAGTGCTAGAGACAGGGGGCCCGGGGAGCTGTTTTTT.

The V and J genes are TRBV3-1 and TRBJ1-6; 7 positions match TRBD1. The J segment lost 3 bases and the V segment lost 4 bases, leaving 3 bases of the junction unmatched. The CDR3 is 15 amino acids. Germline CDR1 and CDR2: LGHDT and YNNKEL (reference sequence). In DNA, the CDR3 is TGTGCCAGCAGCCCCCGGGACAGCTATAATTCACCCCTCCACTTT. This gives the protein CASSPRDSYNSPLHF.

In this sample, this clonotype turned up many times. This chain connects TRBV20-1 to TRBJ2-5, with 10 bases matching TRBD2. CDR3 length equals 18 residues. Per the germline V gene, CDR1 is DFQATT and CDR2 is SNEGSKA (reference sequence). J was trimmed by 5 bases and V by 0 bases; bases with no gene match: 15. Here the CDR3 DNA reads TGCAGTGCTAGAGATCCGCGTCTAGCGGGGGCGACCGGTGAGACCCAGTACTTC. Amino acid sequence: CSARDPRLAGATGETQYF.

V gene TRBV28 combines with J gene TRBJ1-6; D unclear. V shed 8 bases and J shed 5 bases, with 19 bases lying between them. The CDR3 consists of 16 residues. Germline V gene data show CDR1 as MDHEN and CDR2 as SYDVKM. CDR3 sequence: CASGRATTTNNSPLHF. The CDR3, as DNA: TGTGCCAGCGGCCGTGCGACAACAACCAATAATTCACCCCTCCACTTT.

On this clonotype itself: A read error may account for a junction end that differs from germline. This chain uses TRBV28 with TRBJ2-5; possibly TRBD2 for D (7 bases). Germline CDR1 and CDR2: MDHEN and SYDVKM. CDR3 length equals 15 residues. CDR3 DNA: TGTGCCAGCAGTTTATCGCCGCGGGGGCAAGAGACCCATTACTTC. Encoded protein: CASSLSPRGQETHYF.

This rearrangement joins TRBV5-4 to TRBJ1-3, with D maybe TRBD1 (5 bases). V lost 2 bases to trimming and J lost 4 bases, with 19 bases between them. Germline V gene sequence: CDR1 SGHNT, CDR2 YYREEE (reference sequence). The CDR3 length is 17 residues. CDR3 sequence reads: CASSFSSFPGTGNTIYF. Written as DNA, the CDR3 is TGTGCCAGCAGCTTTTCATCCTTCCCAGGGACCGGAAACACCATATATTTT.

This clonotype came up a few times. Here the CDR3 DNA reads TGTGCCAGCAGCTCTAGCGGGGGGCAGCAAGAGACCCAGTACTTC. It is translated as CASSSSGGQQETQYF. This rearrangement joins TRBV7-9 to TRBJ2-5; TRBD2 matches 11 bases. V lost 4 bases, J lost 2 bases, and 3 bases stayed unmatched. In germline, CDR1 is SEHNR, CDR2 FQNEAQ (reference sequence). The CDR3 extends over 15 amino acids.

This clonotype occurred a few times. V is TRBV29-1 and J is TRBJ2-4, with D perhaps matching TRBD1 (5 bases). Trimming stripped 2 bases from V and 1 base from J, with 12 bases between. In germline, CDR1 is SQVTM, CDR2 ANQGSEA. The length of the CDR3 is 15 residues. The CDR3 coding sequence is TGCAGCGTTGAACTTGGGAAGGGGGCCAAAAACATTCAGTACTTC. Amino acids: CSVELGKGAKNIQYF.

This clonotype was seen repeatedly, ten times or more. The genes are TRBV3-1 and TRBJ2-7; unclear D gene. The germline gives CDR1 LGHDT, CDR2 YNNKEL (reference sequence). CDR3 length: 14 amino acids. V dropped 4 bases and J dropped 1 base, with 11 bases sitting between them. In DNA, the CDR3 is TGTGCCAGCAGCCTCAGCCTTAAATCCTACGAGCAGTACTTC. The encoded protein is CASSLSLKSYEQYF.

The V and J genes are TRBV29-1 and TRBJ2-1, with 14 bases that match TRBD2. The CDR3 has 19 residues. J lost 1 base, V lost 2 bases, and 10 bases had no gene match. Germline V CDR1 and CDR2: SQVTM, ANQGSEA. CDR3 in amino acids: CSVEPTGTSGRGSYNEQFF. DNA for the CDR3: TGCAGCGTTGAACCAACCGGGACTAGCGGGAGAGGGTCCTACAATGAGCAGTTCTTC.

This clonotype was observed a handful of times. CDR3 bases: TGTGCCAGCAGTCCCCTCGGGTCGGGGAATTCACCCCTCCACTTT. Amino acids: CASSPLGSGNSPLHF. The J gene is TRBJ1-6, the V gene TRBV7-2, with D unclear. V lost 6 bases and J lost 7, with 16 bases in between. The CDR3 has 15 amino acids. Germline V gene data show CDR1 as SGHTA and CDR2 as FQGNSA.

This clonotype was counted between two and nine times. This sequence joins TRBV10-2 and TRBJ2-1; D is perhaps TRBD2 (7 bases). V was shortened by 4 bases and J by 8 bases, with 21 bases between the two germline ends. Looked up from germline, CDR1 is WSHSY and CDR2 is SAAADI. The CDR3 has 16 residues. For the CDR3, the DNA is TGCGCCAGCAGTGGTGGGGGGGCAGGTTCATTTTATGAGCAGTTCTTC. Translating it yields CASSGGGAGSFYEQFF.

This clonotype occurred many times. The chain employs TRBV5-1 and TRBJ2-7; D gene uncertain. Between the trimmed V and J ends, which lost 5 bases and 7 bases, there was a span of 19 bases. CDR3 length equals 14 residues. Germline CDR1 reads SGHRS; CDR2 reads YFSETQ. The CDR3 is CASRPDGHSLEQYF. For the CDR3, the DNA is TGCGCCAGCAGACCGGACGGGCATTCGTTAGAGCAGTACTTC.

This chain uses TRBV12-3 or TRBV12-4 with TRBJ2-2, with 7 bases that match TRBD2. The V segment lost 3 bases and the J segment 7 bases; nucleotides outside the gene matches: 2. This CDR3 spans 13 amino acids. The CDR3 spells CASSLGGIGELFF. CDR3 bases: TGTGCCAGCAGTTTGGGAGGGATCGGGGAGCTGTTTTTT.

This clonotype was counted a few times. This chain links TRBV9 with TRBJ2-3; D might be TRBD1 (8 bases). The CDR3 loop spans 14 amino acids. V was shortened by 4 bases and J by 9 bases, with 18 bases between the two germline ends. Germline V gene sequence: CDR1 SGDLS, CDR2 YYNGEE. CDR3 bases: TGTGCCAGCAGCCCACAGGGGGGGGGGAGCACGCAGTATTTT. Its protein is CASSPQGGGSTQYF.

The CDR3 DNA is TGCAGTGCTACCAGTTTTGGGTCCGGGACCTCTTTTCAGCCCCAGCATTTT. Its protein is CSATSFGSGTSFQPQHF. This chain links TRBV20-1 with TRBJ1-5; D may be TRBD1 (5 bases). The germline gives CDR1 DFQATT, CDR2 SNEGSKA (reference sequence). CDR3 length: 17 residues. V was clipped by 4 bases and J by 6 bases, with 25 bases between them.